This is a list of T cell receptor beta chains from one sample in a study of blood T cell repertoires in COVID-19. Some clones are missing from TCRdb's copy, which holds only in-frame ones; the method was immunoSEQ multiplex PCR. The data contain 270,000 or so clones, roughly 90% of them seen just once; the ten biggest clones take up roughly 12%. Sequenced input: peripheral blood. All receptors derive from a woman aged 25-40 years with COVID-19, enrolled during active disease. CDR3s include the opening cysteine and the closing phenylalanine or tryptophan. A D gene is named only where the DNA matches it firmly. Clone size appears in some rows only: once, few, many, or a class for an expanded clone.

d_call clone_size j_call v_call cdr3_aa cdr3_nt
TRBD1 . TRBJ1-2 TRBV20-1 CSASLARGTGGFGYTF TGCAGTGCTAGTTTGGCGCGTGGGACAGGGGGGTTTGGCTACACCTTC
TRBD1 . TRBJ2-2 TRBV2 CASSRGQGYTGELFF TGTGCCAGCAGTCGGGGACAGGGTTACACCGGGGAGCTGTTTTTT
TRBD2 . TRBJ2-1 TRBV3-1/TRBV3-2 CASSQHSGGAIHEQFF TGTGCCAGCAGCCAACATAGCGGGGGGGCCATCCATGAGCAGTTCTTC
. once TRBJ1-5 TRBV27 CASSFSRGSNQPQHF TGTGCCAGCAGTTTTTCCAGGGGAAGCAATCAGCCCCAGCATTTT
TRBD2 . TRBJ2-2 TRBV13 CASSLVGGTGELFF TGTGCCAGCAGCTTAGTGGGGGGGACCGGGGAGCTGTTTTTT
. . TRBJ2-7 TRBV4-1 CASSQDQTTQYEQYF TGCGCCAGCAGCCAAGACCAAACAACACAATACGAGCAGTACTTC
. . TRBJ2-3 TRBV4-1 CASSQELSTDTQYF TGCGCCAGCAGCCAAGAACTTAGCACAGATACGCAGTATTTT
. few TRBJ1-5 TRBV19 CASSPGTRVRPQHF TGTGCCAGTAGTCCCGGGACAAGAGTCAGGCCCCAGCATTTT
. . TRBJ2-7 TRBV7-8 CASSKGGAGYEQYF TGTGCCAGCAGCAAAGGGGGGGCGGGGTACGAGCAGTACTTC
TRBD1 . TRBJ1-2 TRBV7-8 CASSTPDRGPYGYTF TGTGCCAGCAGCACCCCGGACAGGGGCCCCTATGGCTACACCTTC
TRBD1 once TRBJ2-7 TRBV19 CASSSTGGPYEQYF TGTGCCAGTAGTTCGACAGGGGGCCCCTACGAGCAGTACTTC
. . TRBJ2-3 TRBV7-9 CASPGGGFFSTDTQYF TGTGCCAGCCCCGGCGGGGGCTTCTTTAGCACAGATACGCAGTATTTT
. few TRBJ2-3 TRBV19 CASRSRGIASTDTQYF TGTGCCAGTAGGAGTAGGGGAATTGCTAGCACAGATACGCAGTATTTT
. . TRBJ2-2 TRBV2 CASSVQGRTGELFF TGTGCCAGCAGTGTTCAGGGGCGCACCGGGGAGCTGTTTTTT
. . TRBJ2-1 TRBV5-1 CASSPEGVTGRNEQFF TGCGCCAGCAGCCCCGAGGGGGTGACTGGCCGGAATGAGCAGTTCTTC
TRBD1 . TRBJ2-1 TRBV6-1 CASREDRGRDEQFF TGTGCCAGCAGGGAAGACAGGGGAAGGGATGAGCAGTTCTTC
TRBD2 . TRBJ2-1 TRBV4-2 CASSQSSGGYNEQFF TGTGCCAGCAGCCAGTCTAGCGGGGGTTACAATGAGCAGTTCTTC
. . TRBJ2-5 TRBV5-1 CASRTGQIQETQYF TGCGCCAGCCGGACCGGACAGATCCAAGAGACCCAGTACTTC
. . TRBJ1-2 TRBV19 CASSMSGRDYGYTF TGTGCCAGTAGTATGTCAGGGCGTGACTATGGCTACACCTTC
. . TRBJ1-1 TRBV3-1/TRBV3-2 CASSLTSNTEAFF TGTGCCAGCAGCCTAACGAGTAACACTGAAGCTTTCTTT
. . TRBJ2-2 TRBV5-6 CASRIYGNTGELFF TGTGCCAGCAGGATCTACGGGAACACCGGGGAGCTGTTTTTT
TRBD2 . TRBJ2-1 TRBV7-9 CASRNIAGGLNEQFF TGTGCCAGCAGGAATATAGCGGGGGGGCTCAATGAGCAGTTCTTC
. . TRBJ1-1 TRBV2 CASGRGGEANTEAFF TGTGCCAGCGGAAGGGGTGGGGAAGCGAACACTGAAGCTTTCTTT
. . TRBJ1-6 TRBV5-1 CASSLNSGQGRNSPLHF TGCGCCAGCAGCTTGAATTCCGGGCAGGGCCGGAATTCACCCCTCCACTTT
. . TRBJ1-5 TRBV4-1 CASSQLLRGDNQPQHF TGCGCCAGCAGCCAACTCCTTCGGGGTGATAATCAGCCCCAGCATTTT
. few TRBJ1-5 TRBV10-1 CASRLLYSNQPQHF TGCGCCAGCAGGTTGCTCTATAGCAATCAGCCCCAGCATTTT
TRBD2 . TRBJ2-3 TRBV5-1 CASSFGGGVADTQYF TGCGCCAGCAGCTTCGGCGGGGGGGTGGCAGATACGCAGTATTTT
. . TRBJ1-2 TRBV10-2 CASSGGYGYTF TGCGCCAGCTCGGGGGGATATGGCTACACCTTC
. . TRBJ2-1 TRBV9 CASSVASVGIAQFF TGTGCCAGCAGCGTAGCTTCGGTAGGAATAGCGCAGTTCTTC
. . TRBJ1-2 TRBV4-1 CASNQWAGNYGYTF TGCGCCAGCAACCAATGGGCAGGGAACTATGGCTACACCTTC
. . TRBJ1-4 TRBV7-8 CASSSTGQFNEKLFF TGTGCCAGCAGTTCTACAGGTCAATTTAATGAAAAACTGTTTTTT
. . TRBJ2-3 TRBV10-1 CASSDWSSSGTDTQYF TGCGCCAGCAGTGATTGGAGTTCGAGCGGGACAGATACGCAGTATTTT
. . TRBJ2-2 TRBV6-5 CASSLRGGELFF TGTGCCAGCAGCCTCCGGGGCGGGGAGCTGTTTTTT
. once TRBJ2-7 TRBV3-1/TRBV3-2 CASSPGTSYEQYF TGTGCCAGCAGCCCCGGGACTTCCTACGAGCAGTACTTC
TRBD1 once TRBJ2-7 TRBV5-5 CASSWGQGYYEQYF TGTGCCAGCAGCTGGGGACAGGGGTACTACGAGCAGTACTTC
TRBD2 . TRBJ2-3 TRBV18 CASSLPGTSGTDTQYF TGTGCCAGCTCACTCCCCGGGACTAGCGGCACAGATACGCAGTATTTT
TRBD2 . TRBJ2-3 TRBV29-1 CSVDGVAGGTDTQYF TGCAGCGTTGATGGGGTAGCGGGGGGCACAGATACGCAGTATTTT
. once TRBJ2-7 TRBV5-1 CASSSGDRPSYEQYF TGCGCCAGCAGCTCGGGGGACAGACCCTCCTACGAGCAGTACTTC
. . TRBJ2-7 TRBV6-5 CASAPEGDLYEQYF TGTGCCAGCGCCCCTGAGGGGGACCTCTACGAGCAGTACTTC
. . TRBJ2-3 TRBV5-5 CASSLEGTPWGTDTQYF TGTGCCAGCAGCTTGGAGGGGACTCCCTGGGGCACAGATACGCAGTATTTT